This is a list of T cell receptor beta chains from one sample in a study of blood T cell repertoires in COVID-19. TCRdb's table, derived via immunoSEQ multiplex PCR, lists solely in-frame clones and lacks some. The sample consists of approximately 230,000 clones, 80% to 90% of them appearing once. The source material was peripheral blood. The receptors come from an elderly man with acute or convalescent COVID-19. Each CDR3 is given with its conserved first and last residue. The D gene is left open where the match is weak. Size is stated for part of the rows, as once, few or many counts, or as a class when the clone is expanded.

clone size: few
V gene: TRBV28
J gene: TRBJ1-3
D gene: TRBD1
CDR3 protein: CATLRDRGRNTIYF
CDR3 DNA: TGTGCCACCCTTCGCGACAGGGGACGAAACACCATATATTTT

clone size: -
V gene: TRBV27
J gene: TRBJ2-2
D gene: -
CDR3 protein: CASSSTGYTGELFF
CDR3 DNA: TGTGCCAGCAGTTCGACTGGGTACACCGGGGAGCTGTTTTTT

clone size: few
V gene: TRBV6-2/TRBV6-3
J gene: TRBJ1-2
D gene: -
CDR3 protein: CASSYEGVDYGYTF
CDR3 DNA: TGTGCCAGCAGTTACGAGGGAGTCGACTATGGCTACACCTTC

clone size: -
V gene: TRBV4-2
J gene: TRBJ2-2
D gene: -
CDR3 protein: CASSRDGVAGVTGELFF
CDR3 DNA: TGTGCCAGCAGCCGAGACGGGGTAGCCGGTGTGACCGGGGAGCTGTTTTTT

clone size: -
V gene: TRBV7-2
J gene: TRBJ2-1
D gene: TRBD2
CDR3 protein: CASSSGLAGGEQFF
CDR3 DNA: TGTGCCAGCAGCTCGGGACTAGCGGGGGGGGAGCAGTTCTTC

clone size: few
V gene: TRBV19
J gene: TRBJ2-6
D gene: TRBD1
CDR3 protein: CASSRGQGASGANVLTF
CDR3 DNA: TGTGCCAGTAGTAGAGGACAGGGGGCCTCTGGGGCCAACGTCCTGACTTTC

clone size: once
V gene: TRBV7-9
J gene: TRBJ1-4
D gene: -
CDR3 protein: CASSSGSSGNEKLFF
CDR3 DNA: TGTGCCAGCAGCTCAGGCTCATCTGGTAATGAAAAACTGTTTTTT

clone size: -
V gene: TRBV19
J gene: TRBJ1-3
D gene: -
CDR3 protein: CASKTRLSGNTIYF
CDR3 DNA: TGTGCCAGTAAAACGCGGCTCTCTGGAAACACCATATATTTT

clone size: -
V gene: TRBV20-1
J gene: TRBJ2-3
D gene: -
CDR3 protein: CSASTSYTQYF
CDR3 DNA: TGCAGTGCTTCTACTAGCTATACGCAGTATTTT

clone size: -
V gene: TRBV19
J gene: TRBJ1-1
D gene: TRBD1
CDR3 protein: CASTGTGGNTEAFF
CDR3 DNA: TGTGCCAGTACCGGAACAGGGGGCAACACTGAAGCTTTCTTT